One T cell receptor (beta chain) is described in this entry. In its sample, this clonotype comes out as medium-sized (0.01 to 0.1%). The target of this receptor is not known. No base qualities exist here, and no much larger clone lies one base off it. These data belong to a study of blood T cells in healthy people across ages (dated by TCRdb to between 2015 and 2017). General notes on the study: In model experiments, template switching captured roughly one uniquely barcoded TCR beta cDNA molecule for every two T cells. To track age-related changes in TCR beta repertoire diversity, the study relied on deep sequencing normalized with unique cDNA molecular identifiers. The study analyzed two additional independent replicas of 1 million unique cDNA reads from the same blood draw for two donors, one aged 18 to 29 and one aged 80 or older. Four age groups were formed from the donors: young (average around 15 years), middle-aged (approximately 40), aged (roughly 56) and long-lived (more than 75).

Systemically healthy Caucasian individuals from Russia, 35 to 50 in total and aged 6 to 90 years, were included as donors. About 10 milliliters of peripheral blood were collected from each donor into EDTA-treated Vacutainer tubes. Ficoll-Paque density-gradient centrifugation was used to isolate PBMCs, with at least 7 million per sample. Total RNA was extracted from PBMCs with Trizol reagent, with at least 5 micrograms obtained per sample. Naive CD45RAhigh/CD27high T cell percentages were measured by flow cytometry on a PBMC aliquot from every donor. Study-wide findings and limitations: Total diversity estimates from one million sequenced T cells were considered lower bounds and underestimates. The CMV infection status of donors was not known, potentially confounding age-related changes in expanded clonotypes. A strong correlation was found between observed TCR beta diversity and the percentage of naive T cells measured by flow cytometry. Bulk unsorted PBMC profiling prevented conclusive comparison of naive and antigen-experienced compartments. As age increased, observed TCR beta diversity per million T cells dropped in a roughly linear way, and a significant reduction was already evident by age around 41. Compared with the aged group, more naive CD4+ T cells, fewer expanded clones and increased TCR diversity were shown by the long-lived group, suggesting age selection.

Relative to germline, V is 0 bases shorter and J is 4 bases shorter, with 13 bases between their ends. From the cysteine up to the phenylalanine, the CDR3 has a length of 16 residues. Only the CDR3 region is kept as DNA, spanning 48 bases read in frame from base 1. Per the germline V gene, SGDLS is the CDR1 and YYNGEE is the CDR2. The library relied on 5' RACE. Sequencing took place on an Illumina HiSeq 2500. A second PCR of 7 to 11 cycles was run with a J-beta primer mix and a sample-barcoded 5' primer. A template-switch 5' adaptor carrying 12 random nucleotides introduced a unique molecular identifier onto each TCR beta cDNA molecule. Each sample yielded at least 2.5 million CDR3-containing paired-end reads. All of the RNA was converted into first-strand cDNA using the Mint cDNA synthesis kit, with a TRBC-specific oligonucleotide serving as the primer. Following uracil-DNA glycosylase treatment, all cDNA underwent a first 18-cycle PCR with the universal primers M1SS and BC2_uni_R. From the authors' description of their analysis: Each sample was normalized by randomly selecting 1 million high-quality reads, each carrying a distinct molecular identifier. Instead of being binned into consensus sequences, reads with shared molecular identifiers were discarded. MiTCR, run with a Q25 quality threshold and the strictest error-elimination algorithm, handled CDR3 identification, clonotype clustering and error correction. A nonparametric unseen species model with Euler transformation was used to estimate lower-bound total TCR beta diversity. TCRdb reworked the public reads: Q25 trimming with fastp, MiXCR clone assembly, productive beta chains retained. One record per CDR3 amino acid sequence lists the most common genes and DNA. In this record, the V and J calls reflect TCRdb's handling and not the investigators' own analysis. The sample records over 450,000 distinct CDR3 sequences, approximately 25% of which are singletons. Jointly, the top ten make up 8.7% of the sample.

These data also formed part of another study, on T cells of mothers and their children. In that second paper, the authors write: Nine systemically healthy Caucasian individuals, comprising three mothers and their six children, were included as donors. cDNA synthesis consumed the entire amount of extracted RNA, loaded at around 1.5 ug RNA in each 15 ul reaction. Sample barcodes and 2-4 random nucleotides were added via the M1S primer in the second PCR. Over 8 million TCR beta CDR3 reads came from each mother, compared with 2.5 million to 3.5 million reads from each child. In both related and unrelated pairs, thymic selection shapes the output of TCR recombination in a similar way, with inherited differences having only a minor effect. Related mother-child pairs always showed normalized repertoire overlap that was slightly higher than in unrelated mother-child pairs, though the difference was never significant. No persistent microchimeric T cell clones were found, with a detection sensitivity of approximately 110 clones per million clonotypes. Deep NGS was used in the study to compare the TCR beta repertoires of mothers and children and to look for features that separate related mother-child pairs from unrelated individuals. On average, the children were approximately 12 +/- 4 years old, while the mothers were about 40 +/- 4 years old. Libraries were sequenced on Illumina HiSeq 2000 with 100+100 nt paired-end reads after adapter ligation with NEBNext reagents. To prevent cross-contamination, the mother and child libraries were prepared a month apart and were sequenced in separate runs. For each donor, between 500,000 and 2,000,000 distinct TCR beta clonotypes were identified. Naive TCR beta clonotypes were estimated from low-frequency clonotypes matched to each donor's FACS-determined naive share, without sorting.

This receptor was obtained from a boy aged 5-17 years in good health. The chain links TRBV9 with TRBJ2-2; the D region possibly corresponds to TRBD2 (6 bases align). The sequenced sample was blood. The CDR3 protein: CASSVASFGGTGELFF. The nucleotides are TGTGCCAGCAGCGTAGCTTCGTTCGGGGGCACCGGGGAGCTGTTTTTT. Beyond the CDR3, the reference TRBV9 and TRBJ2-2 genes provide the residues; the full variable domain reads: DSGVTQTPKHLITATGQRVTLRCSPRSGDLSVYWYQQSLDQGLQFLIQYYNGEERAKGNILERFSAQQFPDLHSELNLSSLELGDSALYFCASSVASFGGTGELFFGEGSRLTVL.